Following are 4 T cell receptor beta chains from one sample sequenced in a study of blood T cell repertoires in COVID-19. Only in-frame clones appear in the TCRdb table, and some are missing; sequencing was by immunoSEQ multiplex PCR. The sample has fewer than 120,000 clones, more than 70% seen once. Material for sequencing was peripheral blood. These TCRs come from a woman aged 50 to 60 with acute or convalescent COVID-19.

CDR3 bases: TGTGCCTGGACCGCGGGGGCTAGCAATCAGCCCCAGCATTTT. It is translated as CAWTAGASNQPQHF. The chain is built from TRBV30 and TRBJ1-5, with D perhaps TRBD1 (6 bases). Germline V gene lookup returns CDR1 GTSNPN and CDR2 SVGIG (reference sequence). V was pared by 4 bases and J by 0 bases, with 10 bases between. The length of the CDR3 is 14 residues. Using reference TRBV30 and TRBJ1-5 for the parts outside the CDR3, the full variable domain is SQTIHQWPATLVQPVGSPLSLECTVEGTSNPNLYWYRQAAGRGLQLLFYSVGIGQISSEVPQNLSASRPQDRQFILSSKKLLLSDSGFYLCAWTAGASNQPQHFGDGTRLSIL.

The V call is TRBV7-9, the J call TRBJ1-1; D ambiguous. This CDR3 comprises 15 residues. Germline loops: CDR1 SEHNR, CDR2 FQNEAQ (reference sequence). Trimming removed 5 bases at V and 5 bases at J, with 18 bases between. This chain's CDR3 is CASSILDRRGTEAFF. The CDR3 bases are TGTGCCAGCAGCATATTGGACCGCCGGGGAACTGAAGCTTTCTTT.

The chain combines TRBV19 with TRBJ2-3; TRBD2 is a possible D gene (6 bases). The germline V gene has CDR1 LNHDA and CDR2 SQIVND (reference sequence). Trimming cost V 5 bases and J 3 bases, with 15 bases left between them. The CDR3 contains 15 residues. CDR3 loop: CASSSGRISTDTQYF. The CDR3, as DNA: TGTGCCAGTAGTTCCGGGAGAATTTCAACAGATACGCAGTATTTT.

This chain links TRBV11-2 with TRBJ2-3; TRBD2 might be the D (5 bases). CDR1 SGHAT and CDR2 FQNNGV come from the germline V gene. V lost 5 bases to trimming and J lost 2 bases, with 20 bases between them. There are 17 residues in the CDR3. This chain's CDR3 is CASSPRGPDAYTDTQYF. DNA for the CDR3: TGTGCCAGCAGCCCACGAGGGCCCGATGCCTACACAGATACGCAGTATTTT. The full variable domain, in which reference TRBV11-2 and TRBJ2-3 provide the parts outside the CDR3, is EAGVAQSPRYKIIEKRQSVAFWCNPISGHATLYWYQQILGQGPKLLIQFQNNGVVDDSQLPKDRFSAERLKGVDSTLKIQPAKLEDSAVYLCASSPRGPDAYTDTQYFGPGTRLTVL.